This record concerns one T cell receptor beta chain sequence. There is no known antigen for this receptor. Base qualities are not recorded, but no much larger clone differs from it by a single base. The donors were 40 or so Caucasian individuals from Russia, aged roughly 6 to 90 years, who were systemically healthy. Ten milliliters of peripheral blood were drawn from each donor into EDTA-treated Vacutainer tubes. Ficoll-Paque density-gradient centrifugation was used to isolate PBMCs, with at least 6 million per sample. Trizol reagent was used to extract total RNA from the PBMCs, yielding at least 6 micrograms per sample. Naive CD45RAhigh/CD27high T cell percentages were measured by flow cytometry on a PBMC aliquot from every donor. Library preparation used 5' RACE. TCRdb records Illumina HiSeq 2500 as the sequencer. A second about 6 to 11 cycle PCR used a sample-barcoded 5' primer and a J-beta primer mix. A unique molecular identifier was introduced onto each TCR beta cDNA molecule by a template-switch 5' adaptor carrying 12 random nucleotides. At least 2.5 million CDR3-containing paired-end reads were obtained from each sample. All of the RNA was converted into first-strand cDNA using the Mint cDNA synthesis kit, with a TRBC-specific oligonucleotide serving as the primer. All cDNA was treated with uracil-DNA glycosylase and then went through a first 18-cycle PCR with the universal primers M1SS and BC2_uni_R. As for the original processing: Each sample was normalized by randomly selecting 1 million high-quality reads, each carrying a distinct molecular identifier. Reads with shared molecular identifiers were discarded instead of being binned into consensus sequences. CDR3 identification, clonotype clustering and error correction used MiTCR with a Q25 quality threshold and the strictest error-elimination algorithm. Lower-bound total TCR beta diversity was estimated with a nonparametric unseen species model using Euler transformation. The raw public reads went through TCRdb reprocessing: fastp at Q25, MiXCR clone calling, in-frame beta chains kept. Rows matching on CDR3 protein sequence are summarized as one entry with the most common DNA and genes. The V and J calls shown here were made by TCRdb, not taken from the authors' results. Here the sample has roughly 2 million distinct CDR3 sequences; less than 50% occur a single time. The ten largest account for about 2.1% of the sample.

Trimming costs V 0 bases and J 10 bases, and their ends lie 22 bases apart. The CDR3 goes from the cysteine to the phenylalanine over 16 residues. CDR3 DNA is the only sequence kept; it has 48 bases, read in frame from the first base. For CDR1 and CDR2, the germline V gene lists WSHSY and SAAADI. The record originates from a study of blood T cells in healthy people across ages (dated by TCRdb to the mid-2010s). With regard to the full study: Template switching captured roughly one uniquely barcoded TCR beta cDNA molecule per two T cells in model experiments. The study measured age-related changes in TCR beta repertoire diversity using deep sequencing normalized with unique cDNA molecular identifiers. The donors were split into four age groups: young (average roughly 15 years), middle-aged (more than 35), aged (more than 60) and long-lived (under 85). To avoid experimental bias, donors of different ages were distributed randomly across sequencing lanes. The study analyzed two additional independent replicas of 1 million unique cDNA reads from the same blood draw for two donors, one aged 18 to 29 and one aged 80 or older. Results the study describes overall, beyond this receptor: There was a strong correlation between observed TCR beta diversity and the percentage of naive T cells measured by flow cytometry. Since profiling was done on bulk unsorted PBMCs, naive and antigen-experienced compartments could not be conclusively compared. Estimates of total diversity based on one million sequenced T cells were regarded as lower bounds and as underestimates. Because the CMV infection status of the donors was unknown, age-related changes in expanded clonotypes may potentially have been confounded. As age increased, observed TCR beta diversity per million T cells dropped in a roughly linear way, and a significant reduction was already evident by age 40. Compared with the aged group, more naive CD4+ T cells, fewer expanded clones and increased TCR diversity were shown by the long-lived group, suggesting age selection.

The chain is made from TRBV10-2 and TRBJ2-7; the D gene lacks a confident call. The sample consisted of blood. This TCR derives from a woman in her forties in good health. The DNA sequence follows: TGCGCCAGCAGTGAGTCGAAGTCGGTGGCACAAGAGATCCAGTACTTC. Its protein product is CASSESKSVAQEIQYF.